A single sample gave rise to the 27 T cell receptor beta chains below, sequenced in a study of response to subunit inactivated influenza vaccine. TCRdb reprocessed the RT-PCR reads with MiXCR, giving one entry per CDR3 protein. The repertoire holds around 300,000 distinct CDR3 sequences, with roughly 20% as singletons. Material: PBMCs from blood, obtained 21 months after vaccination. The receptors were sampled from a man between 50 and 75 years old who received an inactivated influenza vaccine.

This clonotype was seen a few times. J is TRBJ1-3 and V is TRBV2; D gene unclear. CDR3 length equals 13 residues. The V and J ends lost 6 bases and 1 base respectively, with 7 bases between them. Germline CDR1 reads SNHLY; CDR2 reads FYNNEI. CDR3 amino acids: CASRRISGNTIYF. The DNA for the CDR3 is TGTGCCAGCAGGAGGATATCTGGAAACACCATATATTTT.

The chain couples TRBV28 to TRBJ1-1; D call uncertain. Trimming removed 7 bases at V and 5 bases at J, with 14 bases between. From germline, CDR1 is MDHEN and CDR2 SYDVKM. The CDR3 contains 13 residues. The CDR3: CASTRAGGTEAFF. The DNA for the CDR3 is TGTGCCAGCACTCGAGCTGGTGGGACTGAAGCTTTCTTT.

In its sample, this clonotype was seen a few times. The chain has TRBV13 and TRBJ2-1; D gene unclear. CDR1 and CDR2 (germline): PRHDT, FYEKMQ (reference sequence). CDR3 length: 11 residues. V lost 9 bases and J 6 bases, leaving 9 bases between the germline ends. Written as DNA, the CDR3 is TGTGCCAGTACGGGTCGCAATGAGCAGTTCTTC. Translated: CASTGRNEQFF.

This clonotype was seen more than once but under ten times. V and J are TRBV2 and TRBJ1-1; D gene uncertain. This CDR3 region has 14 residues. Germline V lookup: CDR1 SNHLY, CDR2 FYNNEI. The V end was cut by 1 base, the J end by 2 bases, with 8 bases between. The CDR3 sequence: CASSEGGHNTEAFF. In DNA form, the CDR3 reads TGTGCCAGCAGTGAAGGTGGCCATAACACTGAAGCTTTCTTT.

The chain joins TRBV7-3 to TRBJ2-2; D is perhaps TRBD2 (5 bases). The CDR3 runs 14 residues. The germline V gene encodes CDR1 SGHTA and CDR2 FQGTGA. V lost 5 bases and J 1 base, leaving 8 bases between the germline ends. The CDR3 sequence: CASSESGNTGELFF. For the CDR3, the DNA is TGTGCCAGCAGCGAGAGCGGGAACACCGGGGAGCTGTTTTTT.

This clonotype was seen only a few times. J is TRBJ1-5 and V is TRBV20-1; tentatively, D is TRBD1 (5 bases). CDR1 and CDR2 (germline): DFQATT, SNEGSKA (reference sequence). Trimming shortened V by 5 bases and J by 8 bases, and 10 bases separated the two germline ends. This CDR3 is 11 amino acids long. Here the CDR3 DNA reads TGCAGTGCTCACGGGGACGAGCCCCAGCATTTT. Protein: CSAHGDEPQHF.

This chain joins TRBV6-1 and TRBJ1-5, with 11 bases fitting TRBD1. Trimming removed 5 bases from V and 5 bases from J; junction bases left unmatched: 5. The V gene's germline CDR1 is MNHNS and CDR2 SASEGT. The CDR3 runs to 15 residues. CDR3 protein: CASSPRDRGDQPQHF. The DNA for the CDR3 is TGTGCCAGCAGTCCACGGGACAGGGGGGATCAGCCCCAGCATTTT.

This clonotype has at least ten counts. J is TRBJ1-1 and V is TRBV5-1; 8 bases agree with TRBD1. The CDR3 runs to 15 residues. V lost 5 bases and J lost 1; bases outside the gene matches: 7. CDR1 is SGHRS and CDR2 is YFSETQ in the germline V gene. CDR3 in DNA: TGCGCCAGCAGAAATCCCGGGACAGGGAACACTGAAGCTTTCTTT. The encoded protein is CASRNPGTGNTEAFF. Full variable domain (remainder filled in from reference TRBV5-1 and TRBJ1-1): KAGVTQTPRYLIKTRGQQVTLSCSPISGHRSVSWYQQTPGQGLQFLFEYFSETQRNKGNFPGRFSGRQFSNSRSEMNVSTLELGDSALYLCASRNPGTGNTEAFFGQGTRLTVV.

This clonotype occurred many times. The J gene is TRBJ2-1, the V gene TRBV3-1; D is possibly TRBD1 (6 bases). Trimming cost V 6 bases and J 7 bases, with 13 bases left between them. The CDR3 has 13 residues. Germline CDR1 is LGHDT and CDR2 is YNNKEL (reference sequence). CDR3 sequence: CASSNREFNEQFF. The CDR3 DNA sequence: TGTGCCAGCAGTAACAGGGAGTTTAATGAGCAGTTCTTC.

The chain couples TRBV2 to TRBJ2-7; D possibly uses TRBD1 or TRBD2 (5 bases each). Trimming pared 4 bases from V and 0 bases from J, leaving 10 bases between. The CDR3 is 14 amino acids. The germline V gene encodes CDR1 SNHLY and CDR2 FYNNEI. The CDR3 protein is CASSGGRHSYEQYF. CDR3 nucleotides: TGTGCCAGCAGTGGGGGACGGCACTCCTACGAGCAGTACTTC.

In this sample, this clonotype turned up once. The rearrangement uses TRBV7-2 and TRBJ2-7; the D gene is possibly TRBD1 (6 bases). CDR1 and CDR2 from the germline V gene are SGHTA and FQGNSA. Trimming cost V 3 bases and J 4 bases, with 13 bases left between them. The length of the CDR3 is 14 residues. The CDR3 DNA is TGTGCCAGCAGCTTTTGGGGGCGAACGTACGAGCAGTACTTC. Translation: CASSFWGRTYEQYF.

The rearrangement links TRBV29-1 to TRBJ2-3, with TRBD2 identical over 11 bases. The length of the CDR3 is 14 residues. Germline V gene sequence: CDR1 SQVTM, CDR2 ANQGSEA. V trimming: 6 bases; J trimming: 2 bases; junction bases outside the gene matches: 4. The CDR3 sequence is CSVRLAGNTDTQYF. In DNA form, the CDR3 reads TGCAGCGTGAGACTAGCGGGGAACACAGATACGCAGTATTTT.

V usage is TRBV5-1 and J usage is TRBJ2-7; 9 bases align to TRBD1. V lost 0 bases, J lost 2 bases, and 3 bases stayed unmatched. Per the germline V gene, CDR1 is SGHRS and CDR2 is YFSETQ. The CDR3 covers 15 residues. The DNA for the CDR3 is TGCGCCAGCAGCTTGGCGCGGGACAGGGCCTACGAGCAGTACTTC. Its protein is CASSLARDRAYEQYF.

In this sample, this clonotype turned up a few times. The chain is built from TRBV4-1 and TRBJ2-5; D not resolved. The CDR3 loop spans 13 amino acids. With 4 bases removed from V and 2 bases from J, the gap between germline ends came to 8 bases. Looked up from germline, CDR1 is MGHRA and CDR2 is YSYEKL. CDR3 coding DNA: TGCGCCAGCAGCCTGGCGGTACAAGAGACCCAGTACTTC. It translates to CASSLAVQETQYF.

The chain joins TRBV6-5 to TRBJ1-1, with TRBD1 matching 7 bases. CDR1 is MNHEY and CDR2 is SVGAGI in the germline V gene. The CDR3 totals 14 residues. V lost 2 bases to trimming and J lost 6 bases; unmatched junction nucleotides: 6. In DNA, the CDR3 is TGTGCCAGCAGTTACGCTCAGGGGGGCCCTGAAGCTTTCTTT. It codes for CASSYAQGGPEAFF.

This clonotype has a count of ten or more. The chain employs TRBV11-1 and TRBJ1-1; unclear D gene. Trimming took off 1 base at V and 5 bases at J, with 26 bases between the two ends. The germline V gene has CDR1 SGHAT and CDR2 FQDESV (reference sequence). This CDR3 region has 19 residues. The CDR3 protein is CASSLGRVFPPSPPTEAFF. DNA of the CDR3: TGTGCCAGCAGCTTAGGAAGGGTTTTTCCCCCATCTCCCCCAACTGAAGCTTTCTTT. The full variable domain, rest sourced from reference TRBV11-1 and TRBJ1-1, is EAEVAQSPRYKITEKSQAVAFWCDPISGHATLYWYRQILGQGPELLVQFQDESVVDDSQLPKDRFSAERLKGVDSTLKIQPAELGDSAMYLCASSLGRVFPPSPPTEAFFGQGTRLTVV.

V and J are TRBV7-3 and TRBJ2-2; D unresolved. The V gene's germline CDR1 is SGHTA and CDR2 FQGTGA. This CDR3 region has 14 residues. Deletions cut 5 bases from V and 4 bases from J, with 11 bases between. CDR3: CASSINWGTGELFF. In DNA, the CDR3 is TGTGCCAGCAGCATAAATTGGGGCACCGGGGAGCTGTTTTTT.

This clonotype was detected a few times. The chain uses TRBV7-2 and TRBJ2-2; possible D gene TRBD1, 7 bases. This CDR3 is 14 amino acids long. V shed 6 bases and J shed 6 bases, with 14 bases lying between them. Germline loops: CDR1 SGHTA, CDR2 FQGNSA. CDR3 nucleotides: TGTGCCAGCAGGCCACCCAGGGGGGCCGGGGAGCTGTTTTTT. Translated: CASRPPRGAGELFF.

This chain links TRBV10-2 with TRBJ1-4; D gene uncertain. V was clipped by 4 bases and J by 4 bases, with 10 bases between them. This CDR3 contains 14 residues. Per the germline V gene, CDR1 is WSHSY and CDR2 is SAAADI. The CDR3 nucleotides read TGCGCCAGCAGTGTGGCAGGCCTTAATGAAAAACTGTTTTTT. It translates to CASSVAGLNEKLFF.

Ten or more counts support this clonotype. This chain joins TRBV7-9 and TRBJ1-3, with D possibly being TRBD1 (5 bases). The CDR3 covers 15 residues. Germline lookup yields CDR1 SEHNR and CDR2 FQNEAQ (reference sequence). The V gene lost 6 bases and the J gene lost 0 bases, with 12 bases spanning the gap. The CDR3 region is CASREGSSSGNTIYF. The CDR3 region has the DNA TGTGCCAGCAGGGAGGGGTCGTCCTCTGGAAACACCATATATTTT.

V is TRBV10-3 and J is TRBJ2-1; D possibly corresponds to TRBD1 (6 bases). Trimming took 0 bases from V and 3 from J, leaving 9 bases between them. The CDR3 totals 15 residues. CDR1 is ENHRY, CDR2 SYGVKD, per germline. CDR3 bases: TGTGCCATCAGTGAGTCGACAGGAATCTACAATGAGCAGTTCTTC. Its protein product is CAISESTGIYNEQFF.

The sample holds many counts of this clonotype. This sequence joins TRBV30 and TRBJ1-6, with D possibly TRBD1 on 5 matching bases. The CDR3 extends over 14 amino acids. Germline loops: CDR1 GTSNPN, CDR2 SVGIG (reference sequence). V lost 4 bases, J lost 6 bases, and 13 bases lay in between. CDR3 sequence: CAWNPDTINSPLHF. The CDR3 DNA reads as TGTGCCTGGAATCCGGACACTATTAATTCACCCCTCCACTTT.

This clonotype was observed a handful of times. The J gene is TRBJ2-5, the V gene TRBV10-3; D gene ambiguous. This CDR3 is 12 amino acids long. V lost 4 bases and J 4 bases, leaving 7 bases between the germline ends. Per the germline V gene, CDR1 is ENHRY and CDR2 is SYGVKD. The CDR3 spells CAISADRETQYF. In nucleotides, the CDR3 is TGTGCCATCAGTGCTGACCGAGAGACCCAGTACTTC.

Written as DNA, the CDR3 is TGCAGTGCTGCTAGAGGGGGGAGAAGCAATCAGCCCCAGCATTTT. This translates into CSAARGGRSNQPQHF. The gene calls are TRBV20-1 and TRBJ1-5, with D perhaps TRBD1 (6 bases). Germline CDR1 is DFQATT and CDR2 is SNEGSKA (reference sequence). The CDR3 consists of 15 residues. V was shortened by 5 bases and J by 1 base, with 15 bases between the two germline ends.

The V call is TRBV20-1, the J call TRBJ2-7; 7 nucleotides agree with TRBD1. V was clipped by 0 bases and J by 3 bases; unmatched bases: 8. This CDR3 region has 15 residues. CDR1 and CDR2 (germline): DFQATT, SNEGSKA (reference sequence). CDR3 region: CSARDERGPSYEQYF. For the CDR3, the DNA is TGCAGTGCTAGAGATGAAAGGGGGCCCAGCTACGAGCAGTACTTC.

This clonotype has just one count. The chain employs TRBV5-4 and TRBJ2-5; unclear D gene. The CDR3 runs 15 residues. CDR1 is SGHNT and CDR2 is YYREEE in the germline V gene (reference sequence). Trimming shortened V by 0 bases and J by 1 base, and 10 bases separated the two germline ends. CDR3 region: CASSLESAFQETQYF. CDR3 nucleotide sequence: TGTGCCAGCAGCTTGGAGTCCGCTTTCCAAGAGACCCAGTACTTC.

This clonotype was picked up one time. The V call is TRBV13, the J call TRBJ2-7; no definite D call. Trimming removed 4 bases at V and 5 bases at J, with 18 bases between. The CDR3 runs to 15 residues. Per germline, CDR1 PRHDT and CDR2 FYEKMQ (reference sequence). CDR3 sequence: CASSSAAVSSHEQYF. The DNA of the CDR3 is TGTGCCAGCAGCTCAGCCGCAGTTTCATCCCACGAGCAGTACTTC.